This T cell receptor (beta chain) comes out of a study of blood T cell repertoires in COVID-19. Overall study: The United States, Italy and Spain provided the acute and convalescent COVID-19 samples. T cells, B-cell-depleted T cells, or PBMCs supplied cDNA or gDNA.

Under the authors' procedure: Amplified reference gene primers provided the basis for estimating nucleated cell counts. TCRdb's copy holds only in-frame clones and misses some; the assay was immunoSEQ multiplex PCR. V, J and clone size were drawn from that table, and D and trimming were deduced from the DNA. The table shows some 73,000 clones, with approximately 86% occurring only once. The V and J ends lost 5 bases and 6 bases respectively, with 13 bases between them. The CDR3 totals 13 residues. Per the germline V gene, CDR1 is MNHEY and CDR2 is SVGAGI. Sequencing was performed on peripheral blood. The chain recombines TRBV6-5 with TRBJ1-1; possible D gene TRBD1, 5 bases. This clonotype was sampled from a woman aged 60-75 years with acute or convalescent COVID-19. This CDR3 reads CASSPRGRAEAFF. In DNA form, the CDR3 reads TGTGCCAGCAGTCCCCGGGGGAGGGCTGAAGCTTTCTTT.